This T cell receptor beta chain emerged from a study of beta chain features in type 1 diabetes. Study-level results: It was among patients, rather than healthy donors, that naive, central memory and Treg TCRB repertoires appeared more similar. Among patients with Type 1 diabetes, TCRB CDR3s were moderately but significantly shorter in every one of the four CD4+ subsets.

This clone was observed a few times. What it binds is unknown. A single heparinised blood sample, averaging about 120 mL, was obtained per donor. Reverse transcribing all isolated RNA meant expressed TCRB transcripts were sequenced. The protocol was immunoSEQ multiplex PCR, while the TCRdb copy is restricted to in-frame clones and leaves out a portion. Of some 400,000 clones in the sample, more than 13% were seen once. Looked up from germline, CDR1 is SGHRS and CDR2 is YFSETQ. Trimming pared 6 bases from V and 4 bases from J, leaving 12 bases between. The CDR3 consists of 13 residues. The sequence was obtained from a young woman in good health. Sequencing was carried out using naive CD4+ T cells from blood. The chain couples TRBV5-1 to TRBJ2-3, with D perhaps matching TRBD1 (7 bases). The CDR3 loop reads CASKGASADTQYF. The DNA for the CDR3 is TGCGCCAGCAAGGGGGCTAGCGCAGATACGCAGTATTTT.